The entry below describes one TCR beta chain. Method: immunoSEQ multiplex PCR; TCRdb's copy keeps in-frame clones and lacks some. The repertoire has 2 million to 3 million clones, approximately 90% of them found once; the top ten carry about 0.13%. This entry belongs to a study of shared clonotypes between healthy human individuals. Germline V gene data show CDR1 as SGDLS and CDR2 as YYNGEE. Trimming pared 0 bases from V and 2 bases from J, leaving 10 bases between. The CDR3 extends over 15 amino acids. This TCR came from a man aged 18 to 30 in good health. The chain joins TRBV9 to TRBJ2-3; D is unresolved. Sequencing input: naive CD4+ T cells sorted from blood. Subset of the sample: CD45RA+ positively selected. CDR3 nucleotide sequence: TGTGCCAGCAGCGTAGGTCCAGTACCCACAGATACGCAGTATTTT. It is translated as CASSVGPVPTDTQYF.